Shown below are 23 T cell receptor beta chains from a single sample sequenced in a study of HIV-infected patients and healthy controls. Follow-up blood was drawn about 14 weeks, roughly three months, after antiretroviral therapy began. All unsorted peripheral T cells were captured because whole blood was used without fractionation. Alpha and beta constant-region primers primed reverse transcription of around 550 ng RNA. Alpha and beta chain libraries were made separately by chain-specific third strand synthesis with multiplexing indices. One entry per CDR3 protein results from TCRdb running MiXCR on the 5' RACE reads. The sample lists more than 4,000 distinct CDR3 sequences; roughly 20% were seen once. The material was blood, obtained during antiretroviral therapy. These receptors originate from an adult with HIV infection.

With respect to this clonotype: Its ends do not fully match the called genes, so a read error is possible. The chain is built from TRBV6-6 and TRBJ1-5, with 7 bases lining up with TRBD1. The CDR3 is 14 residues long. CDR1 and CDR2 from the germline V gene are MNHNY and SVGAGI (reference sequence). CDR3 amino acids: CASSRDRVSQPHHF. In DNA form, the CDR3 reads TGTGCCAGCAGTCGCGACAGGGTGAGTCAGCCCCATCATTTT.

This clonotype is medium-sized in the sample. J is TRBJ2-7 and V is TRBV12-3 or TRBV12-4, with D possibly being TRBD2 (6 bases). The V gene lost 0 bases and the J gene lost 6 bases, with 6 bases spanning the gap. This CDR3 comprises 12 residues. The CDR3 here is CASSLAGGEQYF. CDR3 in DNA: TGTGCCAGCAGTTTAGCGGGGGGCGAGCAGTACTTC.

Here the CDR3 DNA reads TGTGCCAGTAGTATTCGGACAGCTAGCAATCAGCCCCAGCATTTT. It specifies CASSIRTASNQPQHF. The chain has TRBV19 and TRBJ1-5, with a weak D call TRBD1 (6 bases). The ends were cut back, 3 bases at V and 0 bases at J, with 9 bases in the middle. The CDR3 has 15 amino acids. The germline gives CDR1 LNHDA, CDR2 SQIVND (reference sequence).

This clonotype was counted ten times or more. This chain joins TRBV19 and TRBJ2-1, with 9 nucleotides matching TRBD1. The germline V gene encodes CDR1 LNHDA and CDR2 SQIVND (reference sequence). Trimming took 11 bases from V and 0 from J; bases not matched to a gene: 20. This CDR3 has 19 amino acids. This CDR3 reads CAPSSNMKQGARSYNEQFF. The CDR3 DNA is TGTGCCCCATCCTCTAACATGAAACAGGGGGCGCGCTCCTACAATGAGCAGTTCTTC.

By share, this clonotype counts as medium-sized. The chain combines TRBV29-1 with TRBJ2-3; D is perhaps TRBD1 (6 bases). There are 14 residues in the CDR3. Looked up from germline, CDR1 is SQVTM and CDR2 is ANQGSEA. The V end was cut by 3 bases, the J end by 2 bases, with 12 bases between. The CDR3 DNA follows: TGCAGCGTTGACTTAGGGGGTCCCACAGATACGCAGTATTTT. Translated, it gives CSVDLGGPTDTQYF.

This chain uses TRBV5-1 with TRBJ2-1; D is tentatively TRBD1 or TRBD2 (5 bases each). The V gene's germline CDR1 is SGHRS and CDR2 YFSETQ. This CDR3 is built from 15 residues. V lost 0 bases, J lost 7 bases, and 14 bases lay in between. The DNA of the CDR3 is TGCGCCAGCAGCTTGGATCCGGGGCTGGGTAATGAGCAGTTCTTC. Its translation: CASSLDPGLGNEQFF.

This clonotype is labeled medium-sized. V is TRBV4-1 and J is TRBJ2-1, with D unclear. The CDR3 length is 11 residues. From germline, CDR1 is MGHRA and CDR2 YSYEKL. Deletions cut 4 bases from V and 9 bases from J, with 7 bases between. The CDR3 nucleotides read TGCGCCAGCAGCCGGGGTGTTGAGCAGTTCTTC. The encoded protein is CASSRGVEQFF.

This clonotype was seen only once. A read error may be the cause here, since a much bigger clone is one base away. The chain recombines TRBV4-1 with TRBJ2-3; D perhaps matches TRBD2 (6 bases). V lost 4 bases and J 3 bases, leaving 26 bases between the germline ends. CDR3 length equals 19 residues. The germline V gene encodes CDR1 MGHRA and CDR2 YSYEKL. CDR3 sequence (DNA): TGCGCCAGCAGCCGATCCGGAGGGGCGGCGTGGGTCGGGACAGATACGCAGTATTTT. As protein: CASSRSGGAAWVGTDTQYF.

This clonotype is judged medium-sized (0.01 to 0.1%). The rearrangement links TRBV6-5 to TRBJ1-3; D is unresolved. There are 15 residues in the CDR3. V was shortened by 5 bases and J by 2 bases, with 13 bases between the two germline ends. The V gene's germline CDR1 is MNHEY and CDR2 SVGAGI. Written as DNA, the CDR3 is TGTGCCAGCAGTCAAGGGCAGACACCTGGAAACACCATATATTTT. The encoded protein is CASSQGQTPGNTIYF.

This clonotype showed up many times. This chain connects TRBV19 to TRBJ2-1; 10 nucleotides match TRBD2. The germline V gene has CDR1 LNHDA and CDR2 SQIVND (reference sequence). This CDR3 has 14 amino acids. Germline trimming cut 5 bases from V and 10 bases from J; bases unmatched to any gene: 8. The CDR3 coding sequence is TGTGCCAGTAGTTTCAGCGGGGGGGCCGAAGAGCAGTTCTTC. Protein product: CASSFSGGAEEQFF.

This clonotype was seen more than once but under ten times. The chain employs TRBV9 and TRBJ1-4; 7 nucleotides match TRBD1. Germline CDR1 reads SGDLS; CDR2 reads YYNGEE. The CDR3 sequence is 15 residues long. V lost 6 bases, J lost 8 bases, and 13 bases stayed unmatched. The CDR3 DNA reads as TGTGCCAGCAACAGTCAGGGGGGCTCCCGCGAAAAACTGTTTTTT. It specifies CASNSQGGSREKLFF.

This clonotype showed up many times. The CDR3 DNA reads TGTGCCAGCAGACCCGCAGGATTTATCGGGGCTGAAGCTTTCTTT. Protein product: CASRPAGFIGAEAFF. The rearrangement links TRBV6-2 or TRBV6-3 to TRBJ1-1; D remains unclear. Germline V gene lookup returns CDR1 MNHEY and CDR2 SVGEGT. Trimming stripped 6 bases from V and 6 bases from J, with 20 bases between. The CDR3 is made up of 15 amino acids.

By its share, this clonotype is medium-sized. This chain joins TRBV6-6 and TRBJ1-2; 10 positions match TRBD1. CDR1 MNHNY and CDR2 SVGAGI come from the germline V gene (reference sequence). The CDR3 runs to 12 residues. J was trimmed by 6 bases and V by 10 bases; bases with no gene match: 5. CDR3 residues: CATKTGGDGYTF. The CDR3 nucleotides are TGTGCCACCAAGACAGGGGGCGATGGCTACACCTTC.

This clonotype was counted ten times or more. DNA for the CDR3: TGTGCCAGCAGCTTAGAGGAGAACTATGGCTACACCTTC. Translation: CASSLEENYGYTF. This chain uses TRBV7-6 with TRBJ1-2; D not resolved. Germline CDR1 reads SGHVS; CDR2 reads FNYEAQ. With 1 base removed from V and 2 bases from J, the gap between germline ends came to 5 bases. CDR3 length equals 13 residues.

Comments on this clonotype: A much larger clone lies a single base off, so this may be a read error. The CDR3 here is CASTHVRGTDTQYF. As DNA, the CDR3 is TGTGCCAGCACTCATGTACGGGGCACAGATACGCAGTATTTT. The rearrangement joins TRBV12-3 or TRBV12-4 to TRBJ2-3; D is ambiguous. The V end lost 7 bases, the J end lost 1 base, and 12 bases lay between the germline ends. The CDR3 extends over 14 amino acids.

This clonotype is classed as medium-sized. The CDR3, as DNA: TGTGCCAGCAGCTTTAGGTCTGGGGTAACGTATGGGCCCCAGCATTTT. Protein product: CASSFRSGVTYGPQHF. This chain uses TRBV7-4 with TRBJ1-5, with D unresolved. Trimming removed 3 bases from V and 9 bases from J, with 21 bases in between. The germline V gene has CDR1 SGHVT and CDR2 SQSDAQ. CDR3 length: 16 amino acids. The full variable domain, rest sourced from reference TRBV7-4 and TRBJ1-5, is GAGVSQSPRYKVAKRGRDVALRCDSISGHVTLYWYRQTLGQGSEVLTYSQSDAQRDKSGRPSGRFSAERPERSVSTLKIQRTEQGDSAVYLCASSFRSGVTYGPQHFGDGTRLSIL.

The table lists this clonotype with many counts. The J gene is TRBJ2-5, the V gene TRBV7-9, with 9 positions matching TRBD1. The germline V gene has CDR1 SEHNR and CDR2 FQNEAQ (reference sequence). J gave up 2 bases and V 5 bases, and 3 bases lay outside the gene matches. The CDR3 runs to 14 residues. The CDR3 protein is CASSTDRGQETQYF. The CDR3 nucleotides read TGTGCCAGCAGCACTGACAGGGGGCAAGAGACCCAGTACTTC.

This sequence joins TRBV4-2 and TRBJ2-2, with 10 bases identical to TRBD1. The CDR3 spans 15 residues. Losses at the gene ends were 3 bases for V and 6 bases for J; bases not matched to a gene: 4. CDR1 is LGHNA and CDR2 is YNFKEQ in the germline V gene. In DNA form, the CDR3 reads TGTGCCAGCAGCCAGGGACAGGGGCCCGCCGGGGAGCTGTTTTTT. Protein: CASSQGQGPAGELFF.

By share of the sample, this clonotype is medium-sized. J is TRBJ2-3 and V is TRBV25-1, with TRBD1 matching over 7 bases. The V gene end was trimmed by 2 bases and the J gene end by 2 bases; junction bases not matched to a gene: 1. The CDR3 has 14 amino acids. Germline CDR1 is MGHDK and CDR2 is SYGVNS. Here the CDR3 DNA reads TGTGCCAGCAGTGAAGAGGGGGCCACAGATACGCAGTATTTT. Its translation: CASSEEGATDTQYF.

This clonotype ranks as medium-sized (0.01 to 0.1%). The V gene is TRBV2, the J gene TRBJ2-3, with D maybe TRBD2 (5 bases). The CDR3 sequence is 14 residues long. V was shortened by 6 bases and J by 0 bases, with 10 bases between the two germline ends. Germline CDR1 and CDR2: SNHLY and FYNNEI. The CDR3 coding sequence is TGTGCCAGCAGCTTCGGACTTAGCACAGATACGCAGTATTTT. Translating it yields CASSFGLSTDTQYF.

This chain uses TRBV5-1 with TRBJ1-5, with 9 bases identical to TRBD1. This CDR3 comprises 15 residues. V shed 1 base and J 7 bases; nucleotides not matched to a gene: 6. Germline CDR1 reads SGHRS; CDR2 reads YFSETQ. For the CDR3, the DNA is TGCGCCAGCAGCTTGTCTGGGACAGGGAACCAGCCCCAGCATTTT. It codes for CASSLSGTGNQPQHF. Supplemented by reference TRBV5-1 and TRBJ1-5, the full variable domain reads KAGVTQTPRYLIKTRGQQVTLSCSPISGHRSVSWYQQTPGQGLQFLFEYFSETQRNKGNFPGRFSGRQFSNSRSEMNVSTLELGDSALYLCASSLSGTGNQPQHFGDGTRLSIL.

Comment on this clonotype: This may stem from a read error, because a much larger clone lies one nucleotide away. V and J are TRBV20-1 and TRBJ1-2; D remains ambiguous. Trimming pared 6 bases from V and 7 bases from J, leaving 12 bases between. Germline CDR1 and CDR2: DFQATT and SNEGSKA (reference sequence). The CDR3 is made up of 11 amino acids. Here the CDR3 DNA reads TGCAGTGCCCTGCATGGCGGTGGCTACACCTTC. It yields the protein CSALHGGGYTF.

Within the sample, this clonotype is medium-sized. The chain recombines TRBV5-1 with TRBJ2-1, with D uncertain. CDR1 and CDR2 (germline): SGHRS, YFSETQ. CDR3 size: 15 residues. Trimming removed 5 bases from V and 0 bases from J, with 12 bases in between. CDR3: CASRPSPSSYNEQFF. In DNA, the CDR3 is TGCGCCAGCAGGCCCTCACCTAGCTCCTACAATGAGCAGTTCTTC.